This record concerns one T cell receptor (beta chain) sequence. Assay used: immunoSEQ multiplex PCR; TCRdb lists only in-frame clones, some missing. The data show about 300,000 clones, about 74% seen once. The sample originates from a study of shared clonotypes between healthy human individuals. For the study at large: The cohort had a couple of women and a few men, ages 18 to 49.

The investigators split CD4+ cells into a CD45RA+ naive subset and a CD45RA-negative memory subset. V was pared by 6 bases and J by 9 bases, with 18 bases between. Germline-derived CDR1 and CDR2 are SGHAT and FQNNGV. CDR3 length: 14 residues. This receptor was obtained from a man aged 25-45 years in good health. The sequencing input was memory CD4+ T cells sorted from blood. Documented subset: CD45RA-negative fraction. This chain links TRBV11-2 with TRBJ2-1; a weak D match, TRBD2 (6 bases). The CDR3 reads CASRGTLGYGEQFF. The CDR3, as DNA: TGTGCCAGCAGGGGGACTTTGGGTTATGGTGAGCAGTTCTTC. Complete variable domain (other parts from reference TRBV11-2 and TRBJ2-1): EAGVAQSPRYKIIEKRQSVAFWCNPISGHATLYWYQQILGQGPKLLIQFQNNGVVDDSQLPKDRFSAERLKGVDSTLKIQPAKLEDSAVYLCASRGTLGYGEQFFGPGTRLTVL.